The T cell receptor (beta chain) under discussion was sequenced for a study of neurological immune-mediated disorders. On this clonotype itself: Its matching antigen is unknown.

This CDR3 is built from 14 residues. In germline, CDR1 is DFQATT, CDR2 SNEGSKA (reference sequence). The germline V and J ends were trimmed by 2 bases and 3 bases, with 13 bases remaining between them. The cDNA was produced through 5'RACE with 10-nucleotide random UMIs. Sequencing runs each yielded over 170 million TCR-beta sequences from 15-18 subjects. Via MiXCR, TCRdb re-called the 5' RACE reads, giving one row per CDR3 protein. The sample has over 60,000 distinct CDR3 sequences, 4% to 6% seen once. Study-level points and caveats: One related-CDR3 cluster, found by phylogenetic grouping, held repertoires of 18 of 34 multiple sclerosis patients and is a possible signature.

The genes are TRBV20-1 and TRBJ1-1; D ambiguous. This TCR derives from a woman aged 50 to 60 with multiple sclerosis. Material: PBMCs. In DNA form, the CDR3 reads TGCAGTGCTAGAAATATCTTGGAAGACACTGAAGCTTTCTTT. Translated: CSARNILEDTEAFF.